This TCR beta chain was profiled in a study of shared T cell receptors in the human thymus. Germline values: CDR1 MRHNA, CDR2 SNTAGT. The CDR3 consists of 16 residues. V shed 6 bases and J shed 0 bases, with 15 bases lying between them. The repertoire was sequenced with immunoSEQ multiplex PCR; TCRdb's copy has only in-frame clones and lacks some. Found here are roughly 660,000 clones, 88% of them singletons; the top ten hold roughly 0.0097%. These data also featured in a second study, about human thymus T cells. According to that study: Seemingly biased V and J gene usage marked thymic and blood repertoires.

The TCR comes from a boy younger than two with a congenital heart defect. The chain links TRBV6-4 to TRBJ2-1; TRBD1 might be the D (6 bases). The source material was thymocytes. CDR3 amino acids: CASSFYDRCSYNEQFF. CDR3 nucleotide sequence: TGTGCCAGCAGCTTTTACGACAGGTGCTCCTACAATGAGCAGTTCTTC.